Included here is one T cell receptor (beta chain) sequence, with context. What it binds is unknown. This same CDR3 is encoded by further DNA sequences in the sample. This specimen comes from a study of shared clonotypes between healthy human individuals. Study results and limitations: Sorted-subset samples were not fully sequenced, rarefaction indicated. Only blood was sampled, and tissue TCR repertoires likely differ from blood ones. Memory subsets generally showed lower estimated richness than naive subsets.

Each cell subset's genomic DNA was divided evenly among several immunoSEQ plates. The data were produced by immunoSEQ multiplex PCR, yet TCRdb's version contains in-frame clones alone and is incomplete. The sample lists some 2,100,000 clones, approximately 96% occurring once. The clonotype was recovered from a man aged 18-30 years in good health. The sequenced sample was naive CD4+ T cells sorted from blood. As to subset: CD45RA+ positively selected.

In DNA, the CDR3 is TGTGCCATCAGCGCTGGGCAGGGGAATGAAAAACTGTTTTTT. Encoded protein: CAISAGQGNEKLFF. The V and J genes are TRBV10-3 and TRBJ1-4; perhaps TRBD1 as D (6 bases). Germline CDR1 reads ENHRY; CDR2 reads SYGVKD. The CDR3 sequence is 14 residues long. The V gene lost 6 bases and the J gene lost 5 bases, with 13 bases spanning the gap.